The T cell receptor beta chain described here comes from a study of regulatory T cells in long-lasting Graves disease. Described time point: newly diagnosed GD, antithyroid drugs for less than 3 months. Making the TCR library involved RNA that had been extracted from PBMCs. Libraries of TCR beta came from iRepertoire HTBI primers plus Arm-PCR of CDR3 regions. Original handling: Analysis of the samples identified approximately 63 TRBV and 14 TRBJ segments. In TCRdb, the multiplex PCR reads were re-called with MiXCR into one record per CDR3 protein. The V and J calls were not made by the authors but by TCRdb's processing. Here the sample spans 350,000 to 400,000 distinct CDR3 sequences, roughly 15% being singletons. With regard to this clonotype: Germline and junction disagree at one end, which may indicate a read error.

The CDR3 is made up of 13 amino acids. Germline CDR1 and CDR2: SGHDT and YYEEEE. These same records also appear under a second study, on T cells in Graves' hyperthyroidism and ophthalmopathy. That paper states: Appearing also in blood were most of the thyroid clonotypes expanded above 0.001.

This clonotype originated in a woman aged 18 to 35 with Graves disease. This chain uses TRBV5-6 with TRBJ2-7; D gene ambiguous. The sequenced sample was peripheral blood mononuclear cells (PBMCs), obtained at new diagnosis, from a patient treated with antithyroid drugs. CDR3 in DNA: TGTGCCAGCAGCAACCGAGCTGAATACGAGCGGTACTTC. This codes for CASSNRAEYERYF.